This TCR beta chain was documented in a study of technical replicates of blood from a handful of donors. TCRdb's table, derived via immunoSEQ multiplex PCR, lists solely in-frame clones and lacks some. The sample contains roughly 80,000 clones, roughly 94% of which appear only once. Germline V gene lookup returns CDR1 MNHEY and CDR2 SVGAGI. Trimming shortened V by 0 bases and J by 0 bases, and 5 bases separated the two germline ends. CDR3 length equals 14 residues. The rearrangement uses TRBV6-5 and TRBJ1-2; no clear D gene. The TCR was taken from a human donor in good health. The sequenced sample was T cells isolated from PBMCs. The CDR3 reads CASSYSTSNYGYTF. For the CDR3, the DNA is TGTGCCAGCAGTTACTCGACATCTAACTATGGCTACACCTTC.